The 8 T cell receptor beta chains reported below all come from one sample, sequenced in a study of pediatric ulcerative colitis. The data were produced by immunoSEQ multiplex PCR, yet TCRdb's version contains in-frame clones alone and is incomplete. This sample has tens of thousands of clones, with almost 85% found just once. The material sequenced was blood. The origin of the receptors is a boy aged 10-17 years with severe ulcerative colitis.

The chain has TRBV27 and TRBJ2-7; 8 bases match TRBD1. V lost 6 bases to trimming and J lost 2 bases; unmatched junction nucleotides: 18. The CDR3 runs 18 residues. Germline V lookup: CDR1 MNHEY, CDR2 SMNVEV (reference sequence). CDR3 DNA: TGTGCCAGCAGCCCTACGGACAGGGCTAGTTTGACACCCTACGAGCAGTACTTC. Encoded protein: CASSPTDRASLTPYEQYF.

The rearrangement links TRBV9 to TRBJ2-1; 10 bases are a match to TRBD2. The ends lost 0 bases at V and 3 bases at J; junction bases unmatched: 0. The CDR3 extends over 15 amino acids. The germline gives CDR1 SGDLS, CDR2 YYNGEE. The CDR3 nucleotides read TGTGCCAGCAGCGTAGTAGCGGGGGGCTACAATGAGCAGTTCTTC. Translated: CASSVVAGGYNEQFF. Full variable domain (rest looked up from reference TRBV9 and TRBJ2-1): DSGVTQTPKHLITATGQRVTLRCSPRSGDLSVYWYQQSLDQGLQFLIQYYNGEERAKGNILERFSAQQFPDLHSELNLSSLELGDSALYFCASSVVAGGYNEQFFGPGTRLTVL.

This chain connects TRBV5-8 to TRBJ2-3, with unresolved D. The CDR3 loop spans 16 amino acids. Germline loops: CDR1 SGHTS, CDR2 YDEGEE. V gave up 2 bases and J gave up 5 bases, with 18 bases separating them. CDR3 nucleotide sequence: TGTGCCAGCAGCTTCATATTTGGGGATGGGAAAGATACGCAGTATTTT. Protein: CASSFIFGDGKDTQYF.

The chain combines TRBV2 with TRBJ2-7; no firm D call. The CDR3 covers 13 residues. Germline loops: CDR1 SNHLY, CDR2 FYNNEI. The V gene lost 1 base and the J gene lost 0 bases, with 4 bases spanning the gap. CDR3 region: CASSEDSSYEQYF. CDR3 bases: TGTGCCAGCAGTGAAGATAGCTCCTACGAGCAGTACTTC.

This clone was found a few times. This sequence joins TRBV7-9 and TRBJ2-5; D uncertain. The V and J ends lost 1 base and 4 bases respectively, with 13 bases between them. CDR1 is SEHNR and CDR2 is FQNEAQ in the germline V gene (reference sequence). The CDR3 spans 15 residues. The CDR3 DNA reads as TGTGCCAGCAGCTTAGGTGAAGGTCGGGCAGAGACCCAGTACTTC. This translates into CASSLGEGRAETQYF.

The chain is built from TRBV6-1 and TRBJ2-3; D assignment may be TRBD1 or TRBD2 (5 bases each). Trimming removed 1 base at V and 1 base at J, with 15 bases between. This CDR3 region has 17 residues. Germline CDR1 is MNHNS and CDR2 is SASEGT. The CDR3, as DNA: TGTGCCAGCAGTGAAGGGTGGGGGAGACGGGGCACAGATACGCAGTATTTT. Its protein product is CASSEGWGRRGTDTQYF.

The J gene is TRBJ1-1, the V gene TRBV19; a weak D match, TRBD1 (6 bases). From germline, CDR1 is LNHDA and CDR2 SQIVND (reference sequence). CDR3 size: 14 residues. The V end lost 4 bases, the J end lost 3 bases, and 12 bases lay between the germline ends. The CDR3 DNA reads TGTGCCAGTAGTACCGCAGGGGAGGACACTGAAGCTTTCTTT. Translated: CASSTAGEDTEAFF.

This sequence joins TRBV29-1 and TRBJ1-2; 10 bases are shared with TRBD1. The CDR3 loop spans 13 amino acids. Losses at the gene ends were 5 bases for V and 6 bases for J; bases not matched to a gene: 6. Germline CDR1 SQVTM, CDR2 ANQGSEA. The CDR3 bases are TGCAGCGTTACTTTGGGACAGGGGAATGGCTACACCTTC. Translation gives CSVTLGQGNGYTF. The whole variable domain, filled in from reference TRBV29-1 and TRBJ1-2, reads SAVISQKPSRDICQRGTSLTIQCQVDSQVTMMFWYRQQPGQSLTLIATANQGSEATYESGFVIDKFPISRPNLTFSTLTVSNMSPEDSSIYLCSVTLGQGNGYTFGSGTRLTVV.